This note documents a single TCR beta chain sequence. Trimming took 2 bases from V and 4 from J, leaving 6 bases between them. CDR3 size: 13 residues. Germline CDR1 is MNHEY and CDR2 is SVGAGI. The data belong to a study of blood T cell repertoires in COVID-19. Background on the study: Some COVID-19 samples were acute and others convalescent; all came from the United States, Italy and Spain. PBMCs, B-cell-depleted T cells, or T cells provided the cDNA or gDNA that made up the material.

Per the study methods: Amplifying reference gene primers gave estimates of nucleated cell counts. Profiling relied on immunoSEQ multiplex PCR, and the TCRdb table lists in-frame clones only, not all of them. V, J and clone size were drawn from that table, and D and trimming were deduced from the DNA. Of 150,000 to 200,000 clones in the sample, around four fifths were seen once. The Seattle patients, enrolled during active infection, were followed longitudinally. Sequenced sample: peripheral blood. This chain connects TRBV6-5 to TRBJ1-5, with unresolved D. This TCR derives from a woman aged 70-85 years with COVID-19, enrolled during active disease. For the CDR3, the DNA is TGTGCCAGCAGTTACGACGGGAATCAGCCCCAGCATTTT. Translated, it gives CASSYDGNQPQHF.